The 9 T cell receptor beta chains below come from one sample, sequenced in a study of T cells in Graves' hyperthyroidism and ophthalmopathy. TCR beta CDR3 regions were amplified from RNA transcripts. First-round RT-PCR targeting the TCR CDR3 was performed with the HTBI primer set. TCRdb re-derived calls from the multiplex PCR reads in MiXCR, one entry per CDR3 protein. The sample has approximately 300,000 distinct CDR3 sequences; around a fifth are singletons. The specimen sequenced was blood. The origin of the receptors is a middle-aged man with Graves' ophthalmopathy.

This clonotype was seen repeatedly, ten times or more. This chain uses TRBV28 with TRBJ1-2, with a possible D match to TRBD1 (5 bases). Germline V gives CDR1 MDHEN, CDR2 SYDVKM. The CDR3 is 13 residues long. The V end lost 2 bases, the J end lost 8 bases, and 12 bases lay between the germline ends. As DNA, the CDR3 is TGTGCCAGCAGTTTACCCAGGGAGTCGGGCTACACCTTC. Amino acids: CASSLPRESGYTF.

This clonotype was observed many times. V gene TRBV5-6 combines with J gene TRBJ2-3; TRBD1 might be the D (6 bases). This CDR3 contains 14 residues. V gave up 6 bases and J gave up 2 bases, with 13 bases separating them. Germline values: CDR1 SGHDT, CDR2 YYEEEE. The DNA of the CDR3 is TGTGCCAGCATAGGGGGACCAACCACAGATACGCAGTATTTT. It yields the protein CASIGGPTTDTQYF.

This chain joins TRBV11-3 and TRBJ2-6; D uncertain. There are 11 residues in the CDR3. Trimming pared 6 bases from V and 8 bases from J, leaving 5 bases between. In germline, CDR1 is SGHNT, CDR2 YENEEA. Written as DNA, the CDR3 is TGTGCCAGCAGTTTGACCAACGTCCTGACTTTC. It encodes CASSLTNVLTF. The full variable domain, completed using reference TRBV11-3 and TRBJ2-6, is EAGVVQSPRYKIIEKKQPVAFWCNPISGHNTLYWYLQNLGQGPELLIRYENEEAVDDSQLPKDRFSAERLKGVDSTLKIQPAELGDSAVYLCASSLTNVLTFGAGSRLTVL.

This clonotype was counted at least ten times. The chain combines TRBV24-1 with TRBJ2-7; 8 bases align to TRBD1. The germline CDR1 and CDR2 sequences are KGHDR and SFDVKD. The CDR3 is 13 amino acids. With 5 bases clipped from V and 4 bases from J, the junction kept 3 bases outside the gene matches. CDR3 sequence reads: CATSGDRGYEQYF. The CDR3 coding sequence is TGTGCCACCAGTGGCGACAGGGGATACGAGCAGTACTTC.

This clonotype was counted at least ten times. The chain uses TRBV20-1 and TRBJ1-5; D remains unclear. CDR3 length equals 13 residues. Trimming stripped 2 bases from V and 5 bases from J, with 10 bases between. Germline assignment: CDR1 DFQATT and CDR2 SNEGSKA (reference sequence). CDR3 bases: TGCAGTGCTAGACCTTGGCTCGATCAGCCCCAGCATTTT. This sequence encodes CSARPWLDQPQHF.

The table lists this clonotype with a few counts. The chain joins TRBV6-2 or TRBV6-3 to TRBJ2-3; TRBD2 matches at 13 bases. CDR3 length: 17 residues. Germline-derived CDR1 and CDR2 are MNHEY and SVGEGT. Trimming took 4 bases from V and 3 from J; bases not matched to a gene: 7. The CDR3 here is CASSLRQTSGRTDTQYF. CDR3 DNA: TGTGCCAGCAGTTTACGCCAGACTAGCGGGAGGACAGATACGCAGTATTTT.

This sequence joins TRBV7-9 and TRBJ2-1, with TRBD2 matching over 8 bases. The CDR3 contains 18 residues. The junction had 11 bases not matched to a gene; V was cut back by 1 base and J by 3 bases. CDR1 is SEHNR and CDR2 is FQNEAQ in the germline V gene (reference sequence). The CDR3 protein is CASSLEFLRLAGYNEQFF. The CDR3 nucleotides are TGTGCCAGCAGCTTAGAATTTCTGCGGCTAGCGGGCTACAATGAGCAGTTCTTC. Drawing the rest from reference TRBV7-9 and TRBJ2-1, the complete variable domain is DTGVSQNPRHKITKRGQNVTFRCDPISEHNRLYWYRQTLGQGPEFLTYFQNEAQLEKSRLLSDRFSAERPKGSFSTLEIQRTEQGDSAMYLCASSLEFLRLAGYNEQFFGPGTRLTVL.

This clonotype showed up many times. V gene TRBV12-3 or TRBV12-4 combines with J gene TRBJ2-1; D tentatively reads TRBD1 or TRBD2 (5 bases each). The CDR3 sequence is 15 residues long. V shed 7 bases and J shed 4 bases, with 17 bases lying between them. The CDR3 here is CASTRELGAYNEQFF. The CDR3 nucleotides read TGTGCCAGCACCAGGGAGCTTGGCGCATACAATGAGCAGTTCTTC.

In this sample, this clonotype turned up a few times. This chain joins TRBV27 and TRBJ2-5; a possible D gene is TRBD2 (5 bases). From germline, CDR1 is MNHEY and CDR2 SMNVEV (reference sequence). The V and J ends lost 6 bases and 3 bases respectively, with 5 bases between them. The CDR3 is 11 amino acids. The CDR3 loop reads CASRREETQYF. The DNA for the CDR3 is TGTGCCAGCAGGCGGGAAGAGACCCAGTACTTC.